This T cell receptor beta chain originates from a study of spatial heterogeneity in lung cancer. This sample's time point: sample taken at primary tumor resection. Whole RNA, which was extracted from tumor, nontumor lung tissue or frozen PBMC, was sequenced without any cell sorting. TCRdb analysed the 5' RACE reads with MiXCR anew, one entry per CDR3 protein. This repertoire shows about 29,000 distinct CDR3 sequences, around 8% found once; its top ten account for about 34%. This clonotype was seen at least ten times. V lost 3 bases and J 1 base, leaving 13 bases between the germline ends. Looked up from germline, CDR1 is DFQATT and CDR2 is SNEGSKA (reference sequence). The CDR3 extends over 14 amino acids.

The material was PBMCs, obtained at surgery. The gene calls are TRBV20-1 and TRBJ2-7; D could derive from TRBD1 or TRBD2 (5 bases each). This receptor was obtained from a female donor with early-stage non-small cell lung cancer. CDR3 in amino acids: CSARGPIQSYEQYF. DNA for the CDR3: TGCAGTGCTAGGGGACCAATTCAATCCTACGAGCAGTACTTC.